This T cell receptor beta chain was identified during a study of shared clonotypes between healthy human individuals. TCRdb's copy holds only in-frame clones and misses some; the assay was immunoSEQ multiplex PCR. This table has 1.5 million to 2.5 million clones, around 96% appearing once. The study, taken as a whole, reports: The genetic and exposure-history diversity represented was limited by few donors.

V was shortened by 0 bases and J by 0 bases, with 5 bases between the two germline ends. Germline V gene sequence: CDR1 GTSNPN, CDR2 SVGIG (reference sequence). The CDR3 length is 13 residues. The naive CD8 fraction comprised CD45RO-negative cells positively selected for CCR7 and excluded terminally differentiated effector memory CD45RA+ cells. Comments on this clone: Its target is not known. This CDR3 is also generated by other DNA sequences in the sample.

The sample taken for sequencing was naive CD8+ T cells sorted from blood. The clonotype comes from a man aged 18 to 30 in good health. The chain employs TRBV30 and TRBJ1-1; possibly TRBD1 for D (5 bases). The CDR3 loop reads CAWSVTVNTEAFF. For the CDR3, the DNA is TGTGCCTGGAGTGTGACAGTGAACACTGAAGCTTTCTTT.